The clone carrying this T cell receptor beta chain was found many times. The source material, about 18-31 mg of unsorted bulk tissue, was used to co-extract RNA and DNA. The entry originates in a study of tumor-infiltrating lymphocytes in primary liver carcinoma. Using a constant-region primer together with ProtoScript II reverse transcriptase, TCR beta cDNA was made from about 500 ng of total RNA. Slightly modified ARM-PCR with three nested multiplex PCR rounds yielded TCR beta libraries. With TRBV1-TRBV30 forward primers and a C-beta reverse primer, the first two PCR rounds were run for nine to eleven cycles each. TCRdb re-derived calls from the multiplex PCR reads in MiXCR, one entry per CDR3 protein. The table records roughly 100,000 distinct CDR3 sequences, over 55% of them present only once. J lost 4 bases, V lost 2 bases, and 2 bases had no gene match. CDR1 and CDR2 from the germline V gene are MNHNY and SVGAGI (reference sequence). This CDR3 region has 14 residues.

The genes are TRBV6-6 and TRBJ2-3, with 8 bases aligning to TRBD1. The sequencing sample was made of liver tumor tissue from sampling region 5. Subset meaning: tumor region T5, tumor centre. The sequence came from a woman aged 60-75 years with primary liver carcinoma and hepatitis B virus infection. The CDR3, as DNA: TGTGCCAGCAGTTACATGGACAGGGCAGATACGCAGTATTTT. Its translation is CASSYMDRADTQYF.